These T cell receptor beta chains were read from a single sample in a study of blood T cell repertoires in COVID-19. TCRdb keeps only in-frame clones here, not all; method: immunoSEQ multiplex PCR. The data hold about 87,000 clones, with around 86% observed a single time. The source material was peripheral blood. Source of these receptors: a woman of 80 years or more with active or convalescent COVID-19. Each CDR3 is given without its conserved first and last residue. Each record gives: clone size, J gene, V gene, CDR3 protein. Expanded clones are given a class, and other clones once, few, many or no size at all.

.,TRBJ1-5,TRBV5-6,ASSLGQGDNQPQH
.,TRBJ2-3,TRBV24-1,ATSERTSGGGTDTQY
.,TRBJ2-3,TRBV6-2/TRBV6-3,ASSPPGTSGTPSTDTQY
.,TRBJ1-6,TRBV7-2,ASSSRGQINSPLH
few,TRBJ1-2,TRBV10-3,AISESSLSYGYT
once,TRBJ1-4,TRBV29-1,SVSPGGGSNEKLF
.,TRBJ1-4,TRBV2,ASSVRGPSTNEKLF
.,TRBJ2-1,TRBV4-2,ASSQDRLAVGEQF
.,TRBJ2-7,TRBV19,ASGSGQGSEQY
.,TRBJ2-7,TRBV28,ASSLSSGVYYEQY
.,TRBJ2-1,TRBV6-6,ASSGSRQGTPRYNEQF
.,TRBJ2-4,TRBV19,ASSISFRGWAKNIQY
.,TRBJ2-7,TRBV7-8,ASSAGGEQY
.,TRBJ1-1,TRBV2,ASSESYRADTEAF
.,TRBJ1-1,TRBV6-1,ASSEQGQWMNTEAF
.,TRBJ1-3,TRBV7-6,ASSLGTNFLRSGNTIY
.,TRBJ2-7,TRBV24-1,ATNGTGVYEQY
.,TRBJ1-3,TRBV19,ASSIGEGARGSQSGNTIY
.,TRBJ1-1,TRBV21-1,ASSKWGGIPTEAF
.,TRBJ2-7,TRBV10-3,ATTYQTGSIPYEQY
.,TRBJ1-1,TRBV29-1,SVGEVGLGTEAF
.,TRBJ1-5,TRBV29-1,SVAGGLDQPQH
once,TRBJ2-5,TRBV4-1,ASSPPRQGRGETQY
.,TRBJ2-2,TRBV7-8,ASSLVGGAGELF
.,TRBJ2-7,TRBV10-3,AISESIRQGYEQY
.,TRBJ1-2,TRBV10-3,AITDQGEGYT
.,TRBJ2-3,TRBV18,ASSTDRTDTQY
medium-sized,TRBJ2-3,TRBV6-5,ASNPWADTDTQY
.,TRBJ1-1,TRBV7-9,ASSPTVNTEAF
few,TRBJ1-6,TRBV10-3,AISERESSYNSPLH
.,TRBJ2-3,TRBV7-2,ASSEQGTSSDTQY
.,TRBJ2-3,TRBV7-2,ASSLYLAGGYTDTQY
.,TRBJ1-3,TRBV3-1/TRBV3-2,ASSPVPAGTGNTIY
.,TRBJ2-5,TRBV27,ASSLALGGETQY
once,TRBJ2-1,TRBV9,ASSVGRDEQF
few,TRBJ1-1,TRBV12-3/TRBV12-4,ASSEQVNTEAF
.,TRBJ2-5,TRBV5-4,ASSLEVSLETQY
few,TRBJ2-2,TRBV10-3,ASRQGSTGELF
.,TRBJ1-2,TRBV24-1,ATSDPRTDYGYT
.,TRBJ2-1,TRBV7-6,ASSRGPGQGARNEQF
.,TRBJ2-1,TRBV6-2/TRBV6-3,ASSWGQPRLDNEQF
.,TRBJ2-1,TRBV7-2,ASKEGQGYNEQF